The 26 T cell receptor beta chains in this list originate from one sample, sequenced in a study of cytomegalovirus exposure and HLA in healthy donors. The study ran its PCR with 60 Vbeta and 13 Jbeta primers. Data came from immunoSEQ multiplex PCR; TCRdb stores just in-frame clones and leaves some out. The top ten clones hold about 1.9% of a sample with 100,000 or so clones, around 79% of them seen once. Sequenced sample: PBMCs. These receptors all stem from a woman in her thirties or forties in good health and CMV-seronegative.

CDR3 coding DNA: TGTGCCAGCAAGTACAGTATGGGTTCCAACACTGAAGCTTTCTTT. Amino acid sequence: CASKYSMGSNTEAFF. The V call is TRBV6-6, the J call TRBJ1-1; unclear D gene. Germline assignment: CDR1 MNHNY and CDR2 SVGAGI (reference sequence). Trimming shortened V by 7 bases and J by 2 bases, and 17 bases separated the two germline ends. This CDR3 region has 15 residues.

To note about this clone: Compared with germline, one end of the junction differs, possibly owing to a read error. The chain uses TRBV7-9 and TRBJ2-1; the match to TRBD2 covers 14 bases. The CDR3 contains 18 residues. The germline V gene encodes CDR1 SEHNR and CDR2 FQNEAQ (reference sequence). CDR3 coding DNA: TGTTCCAGCAGCTTTTGGGGACTAGCGGGAGCAGTGTACAATGAGCAGTTCTTC. Protein product: CSSSFWGLAGAVYNEQFF.

A single count supports this clone. This sequence joins TRBV21-1 and TRBJ2-7; the table assigns TRBD1, which was not confirmed against the DNA. TRBV21-1 is a pseudogene segment. The CDR3 is 19 amino acids. CDR3 nucleotide sequence: TGTGCCAGCAGCACCTCGCGGGATGACCTTGGACAGGGGGGTTACGAGCAGTACTTC. Its protein is CASSTSRDDLGQGGYEQYF.

V is TRBV19 and J is TRBJ2-5; weak D call: TRBD2 (5 bases). The CDR3 sequence is 13 residues long. The V end was cut by 6 bases, the J end by 7 bases, with 15 bases between. Germline CDR1 is LNHDA and CDR2 is SQIVND (reference sequence). The CDR3 DNA follows: TGTGCCAGTAGCCCGCCGGAGGTCGGGACCCAGTACTTC. Its translation: CASSPPEVGTQYF.

V is TRBV7-8 and J is TRBJ1-2; D unclear. V lost 5 bases to trimming and J lost 10 bases, with 11 bases between them. This CDR3 is 11 amino acids long. Germline CDR1 and CDR2: SGHVS and FQNEAQ. CDR3 residues: CASSADIHYTF. Here the CDR3 DNA reads TGTGCCAGCAGCGCAGACATTCACTACACCTTC.

The chain combines TRBV7-6 with TRBJ2-1, with 7 bases that match TRBD2. CDR3 length: 16 amino acids. Germline V CDR1 and CDR2: SGHVS, FNYEAQ. V was pared by 5 bases and J by 4 bases, with 11 bases of the junction left unmatched. The CDR3 DNA reads TGTGCCAGCAGCCTAGGAACAGCGGGGAAGTACAATGAGCAGTTCTTC. Protein sequence: CASSLGTAGKYNEQFF.

The rearrangement links TRBV11-2 to TRBJ2-4, with D possibly TRBD2 on 6 matching bases. This CDR3 is built from 15 residues. Trimming left V 1 base short and J 7 bases short, with 14 bases between. Germline V CDR1 and CDR2: SGHAT, FQNNGV. Written as DNA, the CDR3 is TGTGCCAGCAGCTTAGTCGGGGGACTGCCTAACATTCAGTACTTC. Protein product: CASSLVGGLPNIQYF.

Remarks on this clone: One end of the junction is discordant with germline, which a read error may explain. The same CDR3 is also encoded by other DNA sequences in this sample. V is TRBV19 and J is TRBJ2-1; TRBD1 might be the D (6 bases). This CDR3 has 12 residues. Germline-derived CDR1 and CDR2 are LNHDA and SQIVND (reference sequence). The CDR3 DNA sequence: TGTGCTAGTAGTACAGGGTTGAATGAGCAGTTCTTC. The encoded protein is CASSTGLNEQFF.

This chain links TRBV29-1 with TRBJ1-1; 10 nucleotides align to TRBD1. The germline V gene encodes CDR1 SQVTM and CDR2 ANQGSEA. The CDR3 is made up of 14 amino acids. The ends lost 7 bases at V and 5 bases at J; junction bases unmatched: 10. In DNA, the CDR3 is TGCAGCGCCCCATTGATGGACAGGGGGACTGAAGCTTTCTTT. This translates into CSAPLMDRGTEAFF.

The chain has TRBV4-3 and TRBJ1-4; 7 nucleotides agree with TRBD1. This CDR3 comprises 16 residues. Germline CDR1 is LGHNA and CDR2 is YSLEER. V lost 2 bases to trimming and J lost 5 bases; unmatched junction nucleotides: 8. CDR3: CASSQLSTGQNEKLFF. The CDR3 DNA reads TGCGCCAGCAGCCAACTAAGCACGGGACAGAATGAAAAACTGTTTTTT.

The V and J genes are TRBV7-9 and TRBJ2-7; D uncertain. CDR3 size: 14 residues. Germline values: CDR1 SEHNR, CDR2 FQNEAQ (reference sequence). V was shortened by 3 bases and J by 0 bases, with 9 bases between the two germline ends. CDR3 coding DNA: TGTGCCAGCAGCTTGGTCGCAGGCTCCTACGAGCAGTACTTC. It codes for CASSLVAGSYEQYF.

This CDR3 is CASSPNRGTDTQYF. In DNA, the CDR3 is TGTGCCAGCTCACCAAACAGGGGTACAGATACGCAGTATTTT. The chain joins TRBV18 to TRBJ2-3, with 7 bases identical to TRBD1. This CDR3 is 14 amino acids long. Germline-derived CDR1 and CDR2 are KGHSH and LQKENI. J gave up 3 bases and V 2 bases, and 2 bases lay outside the gene matches. Using reference TRBV18 and TRBJ2-3 for the parts outside the CDR3, the full variable domain is NAGVMQNPRHLVRRRGQEARLRCSPMKGHSHVYWYRQLPEEGLKFMVYLQKENIIDESGMPKERFSAEFPKEGPSILRIQQVVRGDSAAYFCASSPNRGTDTQYFGPGTRLTVL.

The V gene is TRBV30, the J gene TRBJ2-5; 10 positions match TRBD2. The V and J ends lost 0 bases and 6 bases, in that order; junction bases with no gene match: 4. Germline V gives CDR1 GTSNPN, CDR2 SVGIG (reference sequence). This CDR3 region has 14 residues. The CDR3 region is CAWSVAGGQKTQYF. CDR3 nucleotides: TGTGCCTGGAGTGTAGCGGGGGGGCAGAAGACCCAGTACTTC.

The chain couples TRBV6-1 to TRBJ1-5, with TRBD1 as a possible D gene (5 bases). The CDR3 extends over 15 amino acids. Trimming pared 4 bases from V and 6 bases from J, leaving 16 bases between. Germline V gives CDR1 MNHNS, CDR2 SASEGT. CDR3 nucleotides: TGTGCCAGCAGTGGGGGGGTGTTGAATAGTCAGCCCCAGCATTTT. This sequence encodes CASSGGVLNSQPQHF.

This clone has only a few counts. J is TRBJ2-1 and V is TRBV2; TRBD2 agrees at 9 bases. After removal of 6 bases from V and 7 bases from J, the junction contained 10 bases not matched to a gene. Germline V gene lookup returns CDR1 SNHLY and CDR2 FYNNEI. The CDR3 loop spans 15 amino acids. CDR3 DNA: TGTGCCAGCAGAAAGGGGGCTAGCGGGAATAATGAGCAGTTCTTC. This encodes CASRKGASGNNEQFF.

This clone occurred a few times. The genes are TRBV11-2 and TRBJ2-7, with D uncertain. The CDR3 totals 15 residues. V was shortened by 2 bases and J by 2 bases, with 13 bases between the two germline ends. Germline loops: CDR1 SGHAT, CDR2 FQNNGV. The CDR3 DNA reads as TGTGCCAGCAGCTTACTGGTCGGTCTCCCCTACGAGCAGTACTTC. Protein: CASSLLVGLPYEQYF.

V gene TRBV7-2 combines with J gene TRBJ2-7, with 9 bases identical to TRBD2. The CDR3 runs 15 residues. Germline trimming cut 0 bases from V and 3 bases from J; bases unmatched to any gene: 3. Germline V lookup: CDR1 SGHTA, CDR2 FQGNSA. CDR3: CASSLAQAGGYEQYF. The CDR3 coding sequence is TGTGCCAGCAGCTTAGCGCAAGCGGGGGGCTACGAGCAGTACTTC.

Worth noting for this clone: A junction end diverges from the germline sequence, so it may reflect a read error. The identical CDR3 is also encoded by other nucleotide sequences in the sample. This sequence joins TRBV7-7 and TRBJ2-2, with D perhaps matching TRBD2 (6 bases). This CDR3 is built from 17 residues. In germline, CDR1 is SSHAT, CDR2 FNYEAQ (reference sequence). The CDR3 protein is CASSLSLEGLRTGELFF. The CDR3 DNA sequence: TGTGCTAGCAGCTTGTCGTTGGAGGGTCTTCGCACCGGGGAGCTGTTTTTT.

V and J are TRBV19 and TRBJ2-3; D possibly corresponds to TRBD1 (5 bases). CDR1 and CDR2 from the germline V gene are LNHDA and SQIVND (reference sequence). The CDR3 loop spans 13 amino acids. With 3 bases removed from V and 6 bases from J, the gap between germline ends came to 10 bases. The CDR3 sequence: CASSIQGSDTQYF. The CDR3 nucleotides read TGTGCCAGTAGTATCCAGGGAAGCGATACGCAGTATTTT.

This clone was detected only once. The rearrangement links TRBV5-1 to TRBJ1-1, with TRBD1 as a possible D gene (6 bases). This CDR3 has 18 amino acids. In germline, CDR1 is SGHRS, CDR2 YFSETQ. Trimming left V 1 base short and J 0 bases short, with 19 bases between. The CDR3 sequence is CASSLKGDRTVMNTEAFF. For the CDR3, the DNA is TGCGCCAGCAGCTTGAAGGGGGATCGGACAGTAATGAACACTGAAGCTTTCTTT.

The CDR3 region is CASTSTGVAQYF. In DNA, the CDR3 is TGTGCCAGCACCTCGACAGGGGTGGCCCAGTACTTC. V usage is TRBV6-5 and J usage is TRBJ2-5; 8 bases agree with TRBD1. This CDR3 region has 12 residues. J gave up 9 bases and V 7 bases, and 7 bases lay outside the gene matches. The germline V gene encodes CDR1 MNHEY and CDR2 SVGAGI.

The rearrangement uses TRBV18 and TRBJ2-7, with 10 bases fitting TRBD2. The CDR3 consists of 14 residues. Germline V gives CDR1 KGHSH, CDR2 LQKENI. V lost 3 bases, J lost 2 bases, and 1 base stayed unmatched. CDR3 in DNA: TGTGCCAGCTCACCCAGCGGGAGGGCCTACGAGCAGTACTTC. As protein: CASSPSGRAYEQYF.

The chain links TRBV11-2 to TRBJ2-3, with 7 bases fitting TRBD2. The trim removed 0 bases at V and 1 base at J, leaving 1 base unmatched. Germline V gives CDR1 SGHAT, CDR2 FQNNGV. The CDR3 sequence is 15 residues long. In nucleotides, the CDR3 is TGTGCCAGCAGCTTAGACGCGGGGGGCACAGATACGCAGTATTTT. Translated, it gives CASSLDAGGTDTQYF.

The V call is TRBV10-3, the J call TRBJ2-5; TRBD1 agrees at 8 bases. V shed 6 bases, J shed 3 bases, and the junction held 6 bases outside the gene matches. In germline, CDR1 is ENHRY, CDR2 SYGVKD. This CDR3 is built from 14 residues. CDR3 amino acids: CAIRSDRGEETQYF. Here the CDR3 DNA reads TGTGCCATCAGGAGCGACAGGGGTGAAGAGACCCAGTACTTC.

The V and J genes are TRBV11-2 and TRBJ2-3, with 8 nucleotides matching TRBD2. The CDR3 totals 15 residues. V gave up 8 bases and J gave up 11 bases; unmatched junction bases: 18. Per the germline V gene, CDR1 is SGHAT and CDR2 is FQNNGV. The CDR3 nucleotides read TGTGCCAGCCAGAGTGCTGCGGGGGGCCTCAGATGGCAGTATTTT. Its protein product is CASQSAAGGLRWQYF.

V and J are TRBV25-1 and TRBJ2-7, with 8 bases fitting TRBD1. With 7 bases clipped from V and 3 bases from J, the junction kept 8 bases outside the gene matches. Looked up from germline, CDR1 is MGHDK and CDR2 is SYGVNS. The CDR3 has 14 residues. The CDR3 nucleotides read TGTGCCAGCACGCAAACAGGGGGAAACTACGAGCAGTACTTC. Its protein is CASTQTGGNYEQYF.